This is a list of T cell receptor beta chains from one sample in a study of control samples from healthy donors and cancer patients. Sequencing used immunoSEQ multiplex PCR; TCRdb keeps in-frame clones, though not all of them. This sample has approximately 170,000 clones; roughly 93% occur once, and the top ten carry about 4%. The sample comprised blood. The receptors here all came from a woman aged 55-70 years in good health. Each CDR3 is given with its conserved first and last residue. The D gene is left open where the match is weak. Size is stated for part of the rows, as once, few or many counts, or as a class when the clone is expanded.

clone size,V gene,J gene,D gene,CDR3 protein,CDR3 DNA
once,TRBV13,TRBJ1-3,-,CASRQRNSGNTIYF,TGTGCCAGCAGACAGCGAAACTCTGGAAACACCATATATTTT
-,TRBV5-6,TRBJ2-3,-,CASSGTPQDTQYF,TGTGCCAGCAGCGGGACTCCACAAGATACGCAGTATTTT
-,TRBV5-1,TRBJ2-2,TRBD2,CASRSLTSGGNTGELFF,TGCGCCAGCAGAAGCCTCACTAGCGGGGGGAACACCGGGGAGCTGTTTTTT
-,TRBV6-5,TRBJ2-7,-,CASLTGARIHEQYF,TGTGCCTCCCTAACGGGGGCGAGAATCCACGAGCAGTACTTC
-,TRBV7-2,TRBJ2-6,-,CASSLMLGANVLTF,TGTGCCAGCAGCTTAATGTTGGGGGCCAACGTCCTGACTTTC
-,TRBV10-3,TRBJ1-4,-,CAISESATGTNEKLFF,TGTGCCATCAGTGAGTCGGCCACAGGGACTAATGAAAAACTGTTTTTT
-,TRBV5-1,TRBJ1-3,-,CASSPFDTGSGNTIYF,TGCGCCAGCAGCCCCTTTGACACGGGCTCTGGAAACACCATATATTTT
-,TRBV18,TRBJ1-5,-,CASSPGGDQPQHF,TGTGCCAGCTCACCAGGGGGCGATCAGCCCCAGCATTTT
-,TRBV7-2,TRBJ2-5,-,CASSLGGRETQYF,TGTGCCAGCAGCTTAGGGGGCCGAGAGACCCAGTACTTC
-,TRBV7-9,TRBJ2-3,-,CASSPPPVDTQYF,TGTGCCAGCAGCCCTCCCCCGGTTGATACGCAGTATTTT
-,TRBV5-6,TRBJ2-1,-,CASSASDLSTYNEQFF,TGTGCCAGCAGCGCCTCGGACTTGTCCACCTACAATGAGCAGTTCTTC
once,TRBV18,TRBJ2-1,TRBD1,CASSPRTGTYNEQFF,TGTGCCAGCTCACCGCGGACAGGGACCTACAATGAGCAGTTCTTC
-,TRBV10-3,TRBJ1-5,-,CAISEYRGNQPQHF,TGTGCCATCAGTGAGTACAGGGGCAATCAGCCCCAGCATTTT
-,TRBV5-1,TRBJ2-3,TRBD2,CASAAGGTTDTQYF,TGCGCCAGCGCCGCGGGGGGAACCACAGATACGCAGTATTTT
-,TRBV3-1/TRBV3-2,TRBJ2-1,-,CASSQGGLNSYNEQFF,TGTGCCAGCAGCCAAGGCGGACTCAACTCCTACAATGAGCAGTTCTTC
-,TRBV3-1/TRBV3-2,TRBJ1-2,TRBD1,CASSLGGSGSYGYTF,TGTGCCAGCAGCCTAGGGGGCAGCGGTTCCTATGGCTACACCTTC
-,TRBV10-2,TRBJ1-1,-,CASSAPPKQVNTEAFF,TGCGCCAGCAGTGCCCCCCCCAAACAGGTGAACACTGAAGCTTTCTTT
-,TRBV18,TRBJ1-2,-,CASSHSELTNYGYTF,TGTGCCAGCTCACATTCGGAGTTAACTAACTATGGCTACACCTTC
-,TRBV19,TRBJ2-7,-,CASSIPGRSYEQYF,TGTGCCAGTAGTATTCCGGGCAGATCCTACGAGCAGTACTTC
-,TRBV11-3,TRBJ2-1,TRBD1,CASSSTGTGVYNEQFF,TGTGCCAGCAGTTCGACCGGGACAGGGGTGTACAATGAGCAGTTCTTC
-,TRBV3-1/TRBV3-2,TRBJ1-1,-,CASSLRGKNTEAFF,TGTGCCAGCAGCCTACGGGGAAAGAACACTGAAGCTTTCTTT
-,TRBV4-2,TRBJ1-5,TRBD1,CASSQGGQGASNQPQHF,TGTGCCAGCAGCCAAGGCGGACAGGGGGCTAGCAATCAGCCCCAGCATTTT
-,TRBV28,TRBJ1-4,-,CASSFGGKDEKLFF,TGTGCCAGCAGTTTCGGGGGGAAAGACGAAAAACTGTTTTTT
-,TRBV4-3,TRBJ1-6,-,CASSQAHFGGNSPLHF,TGCGCCAGCAGCCAAGCGCATTTTGGGGGGAATTCACCCCTCCACTTT
-,TRBV2,TRBJ2-5,-,CASSVARTLETQYF,TGTGCCAGCAGTGTGGCTAGGACTCTGGAGACCCAGTACTTC
-,TRBV9,TRBJ2-3,-,CASSESSLDTQYF,TGTGCCAGCAGCGAGAGCTCCCTGGATACGCAGTATTTT
few,TRBV14,TRBJ1-3,-,CASSRQVGFGNTIYF,TGTGCCAGCAGCCGTCAAGTAGGGTTTGGAAACACCATATATTTT
once,TRBV19,TRBJ1-1,-,CASTASASVMTEAFF,TGTGCCAGTACCGCCTCGGCCAGCGTTATGACTGAAGCTTTCTTT
once,TRBV5-1,TRBJ1-1,TRBD1,CASSLTGGLNTEAFF,TGCGCCAGCAGCTTGACAGGGGGATTGAACACTGAAGCTTTCTTT
-,TRBV11-2,TRBJ2-7,TRBD2,CASSGQRGPPYEQYF,TGTGCCAGCAGCGGACAGCGGGGGCCTCCCTACGAGCAGTACTTC
few,TRBV7-6,TRBJ1-6,TRBD1,CASSQGQGIYSPLHF,TGTGCCAGCAGTCAAGGACAGGGAATATATTCACCCCTCCACTTT
-,TRBV2,TRBJ1-2,TRBD1,CASRPGTEIYTF,TGTGCCAGCAGACCCGGGACAGAAATCTACACCTTC